The 8 T cell receptor beta chains in this list originate from one sample, sequenced in a study of blood T cell repertoires in COVID-19. Clones were read by immunoSEQ multiplex PCR, and TCRdb kept only the in-frame ones, dropping some. Here the sample spans around 88,000 clones, 85% to 95% being singletons. Specimen: peripheral blood. These receptors all stem from a man between 60 and 70 years old with acute or convalescent COVID-19.

The rearrangement uses TRBV15 and TRBJ2-7; 7 positions agree with TRBD2. CDR3 length: 16 residues. Germline V CDR1 and CDR2: LNHNV, YYDKDF (reference sequence). V shed 0 bases and J 4 bases; nucleotides not matched to a gene: 9. The DNA for the CDR3 is TGTGCCACCAGCAGAGATCTGGCTAGCGGAAGATACGAGCAGTACTTC. This codes for CATSRDLASGRYEQYF.

J is TRBJ2-6 and V is TRBV3-1 (or the pseudogene TRBV3-2); a weak D match, TRBD2 (6 bases). This CDR3 is 17 amino acids long. Trimming shortened V by 3 bases and J by 3 bases, and 15 bases separated the two germline ends. CDR1 and CDR2 (germline): LGHDT, YNNKEL (reference sequence). The CDR3 loop reads CASSHKSMRGGANVLTF. CDR3 nucleotides: TGTGCCAGCAGCCACAAAAGTATGCGGGGTGGGGCCAACGTCCTGACTTTC.

V gene TRBV2 combines with J gene TRBJ2-7; D might be TRBD2 (5 bases). CDR1 SNHLY and CDR2 FYNNEI come from the germline V gene. The CDR3 sequence is 14 residues long. Trimming left V 6 bases short and J 2 bases short, with 14 bases between. CDR3 DNA: TGTGCCAGCAGCTCGGATATCGGGGCCTACGAGCAGTACTTC. It translates to CASSSDIGAYEQYF.

This sequence joins TRBV19 and TRBJ1-5; a possible D gene is TRBD1 (5 bases). Germline CDR1 reads LNHDA; CDR2 reads SQIVND (reference sequence). The CDR3 consists of 15 residues. Trimming stripped 4 bases from V and 2 bases from J, with 12 bases between. CDR3: CASSTNQGRNQPQHF. In nucleotides, the CDR3 is TGTGCCAGTAGTACCAACCAGGGCCGCAATCAGCCCCAGCATTTT.

The genes are TRBV20-1 and TRBJ2-1; tentatively, D is TRBD2 (7 bases). V lost 3 bases, J lost 12 bases, and 12 bases lay in between. Per the germline V gene, CDR1 is DFQATT and CDR2 is SNEGSKA (reference sequence). The CDR3 extends over 11 amino acids. The CDR3 DNA is TGCAGTGCTAGTTGGGGGGGCGTGCAGTTCTTC. Translated: CSASWGGVQFF.

CDR3 protein: CASSLARGTGGNGYTF. As DNA, the CDR3 is TGTGCCAGCAGTTTAGCGCGGGGGACAGGGGGGAATGGCTACACCTTC. The chain uses TRBV27 and TRBJ1-2, with 11 bases aligning to TRBD1. The CDR3 consists of 16 residues. The trim removed 2 bases at V and 6 bases at J, leaving 8 bases unmatched. The germline V gene has CDR1 MNHEY and CDR2 SMNVEV (reference sequence).

The gene calls are TRBV6-6 and TRBJ2-7; tentatively, D is TRBD2 (6 bases). Trimming left V 5 bases short and J 4 bases short, with 15 bases between. Germline V gene lookup returns CDR1 MNHNY and CDR2 SVGAGI (reference sequence). The CDR3 contains 14 residues. CDR3 loop: CASSDPGLHYEQYF. CDR3 coding DNA: TGTGCCAGCAGTGACCCGGGACTGCATTACGAGCAGTACTTC.

This chain uses TRBV6-2 or TRBV6-3 with TRBJ1-2; the match to TRBD1 covers 7 bases. The trim removed 2 bases at V and 6 bases at J, leaving 9 bases unmatched. The CDR3 contains 15 residues. Per germline, CDR1 MNHEY and CDR2 SVGEGT. The DNA of the CDR3 is TGTGCCAGCAGTTACACTCCGGGACAGATCCATGGCTACACCTTC. It translates to CASSYTPGQIHGYTF.